The source of this T cell receptor (beta chain) is a study of molecular identifiers for immune sequencing clone quantification. The study, taken as a whole, reports: Spiked Jurkat TCR RNA from one cell was reportedly detectable among around 960,000 naive cells. Whereas clones above 20 RNA copies held under 1% of naive-cell molecules, they held over 98% of effector molecules. Underestimated sizes of highly expanded clones could result from identical TCR molecules that share a barcode.

Germline V gives CDR1 SGHRS, CDR2 YFSETQ. J gave up 2 bases and V 3 bases, and 2 bases lay outside the gene matches. The CDR3 is 15 amino acids. With RNA at 10%, 30% or 50%, naive CD8 libraries came from roughly 20,000 to 1,000,000 sorted cells. This clonotype came up many times. Its matching antigen is unknown. MiXCR, run by TCRdb on the PCR reads, gives a single entry per CDR3 protein. The repertoire holds 35,000 or so distinct CDR3 sequences, with about a fifth as singletons. The specimen sequenced was naive CD8+ T cells from blood, with Jurkat cell RNA spiked in. Documented subset: FACS-sorted CD8+CD4-CCR7+CD45RA+ naive T cells. The origin of this receptor is a human donor in good health. Some libraries in this study had Jurkat cell RNA spiked in. V is TRBV5-1 and J is TRBJ2-1; 10 nucleotides line up with TRBD2. The CDR3 loop reads CASSYTSGAYNEQFF. In DNA form, the CDR3 reads TGCGCCAGCAGCTACACTAGCGGGGCCTACAATGAGCAGTTCTTC.